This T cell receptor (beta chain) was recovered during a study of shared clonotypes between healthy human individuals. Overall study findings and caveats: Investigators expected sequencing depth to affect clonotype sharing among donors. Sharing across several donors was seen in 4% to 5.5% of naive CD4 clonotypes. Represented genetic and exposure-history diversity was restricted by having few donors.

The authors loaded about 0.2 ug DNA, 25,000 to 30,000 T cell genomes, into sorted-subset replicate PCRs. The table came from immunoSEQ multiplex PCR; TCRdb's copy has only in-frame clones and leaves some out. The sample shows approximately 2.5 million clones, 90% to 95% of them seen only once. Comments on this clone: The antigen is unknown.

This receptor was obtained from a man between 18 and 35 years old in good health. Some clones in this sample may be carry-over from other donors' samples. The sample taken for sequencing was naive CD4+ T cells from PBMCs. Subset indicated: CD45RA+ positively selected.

The CDR3 sequence: CASSLELATAQYF. CDR3 in DNA: TGCGCCAGCAGCTTAGAACTAGCGACAGCGCAGTATTTT. The J gene is TRBJ2-3, the V gene TRBV5-1; 7 bases match TRBD2. From germline, CDR1 is SGHRS and CDR2 YFSETQ. V was clipped by 2 bases and J by 10 bases; unmatched bases: 7. The CDR3 has 13 amino acids.